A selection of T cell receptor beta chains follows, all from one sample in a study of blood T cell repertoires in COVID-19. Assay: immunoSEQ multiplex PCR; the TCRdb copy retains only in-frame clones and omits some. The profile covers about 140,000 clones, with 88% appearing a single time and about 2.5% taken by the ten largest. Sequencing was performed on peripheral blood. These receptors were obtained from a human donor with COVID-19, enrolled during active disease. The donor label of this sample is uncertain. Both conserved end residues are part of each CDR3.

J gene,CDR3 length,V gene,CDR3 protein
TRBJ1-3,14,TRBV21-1,CASSIGQHRNTIYF
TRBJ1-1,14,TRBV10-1,CASSPGQLNTEAFF
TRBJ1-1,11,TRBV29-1,CSVDRHTEAFF
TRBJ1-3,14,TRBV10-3,CAISERESGNTIYF
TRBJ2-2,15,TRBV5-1,CASSLEHPGAGELFF
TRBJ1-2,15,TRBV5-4,CASSPGGEGLYGYTF
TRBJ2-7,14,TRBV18,CASSPGQNSYEQYF
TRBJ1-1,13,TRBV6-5,CASSYRGAYEAFF
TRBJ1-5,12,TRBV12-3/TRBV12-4,CASSGEGQPQHF
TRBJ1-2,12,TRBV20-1,CSASGGSYGYTF
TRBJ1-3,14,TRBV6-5,CASRGQGRENTIYF
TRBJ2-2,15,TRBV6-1,CASSEVSPGPGELFF
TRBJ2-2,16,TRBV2,CASSEREDGAGGELFF
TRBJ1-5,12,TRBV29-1,CSVEEEGQPQHF
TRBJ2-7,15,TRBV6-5,CASSYSRIASYEQYF
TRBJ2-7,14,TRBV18,CASSPRQGVYEQYF
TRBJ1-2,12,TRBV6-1,CASSEQSYGYTF
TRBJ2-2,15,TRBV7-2,CASSSGTGLPGELFF
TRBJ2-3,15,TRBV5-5,CASSLLAASTDTQYF
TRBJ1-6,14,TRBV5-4,CASSLVDGNSPLHF
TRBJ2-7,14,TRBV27,CASSLSVGGFEQYF
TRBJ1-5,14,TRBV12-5,CASEQGGSNQPQHF
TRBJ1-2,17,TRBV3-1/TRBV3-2,CASSQGGRPGIDYGYTF
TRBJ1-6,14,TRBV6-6,CASSYEDTNSPLHF
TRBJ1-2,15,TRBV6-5,CASRRDRGRNYGYTF
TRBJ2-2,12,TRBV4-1,CASSPPAGELFF
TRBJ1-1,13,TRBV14,CASTGNLNTEAFF
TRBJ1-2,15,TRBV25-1,CASSEYMGTGSGYTF
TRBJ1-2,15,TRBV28,CASSPPWDSHYGYTF
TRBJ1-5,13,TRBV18,CASSQQGNQPQHF
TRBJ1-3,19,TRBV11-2,CASSLKVRGAFGSGNTIYF
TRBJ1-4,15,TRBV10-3,CAISEFGTGGEKLFF
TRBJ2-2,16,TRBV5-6,CASTDWGFKNTGELFF
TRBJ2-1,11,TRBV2,CASSVDRVPFF
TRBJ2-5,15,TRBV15,CATSQGQGAQETQYF
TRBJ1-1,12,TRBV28,CASSSVDTEAFF
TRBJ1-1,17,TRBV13,CASSLGGGTGFFTEAFF
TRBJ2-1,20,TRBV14,CASSQPPPGSYRLVTDEQFF
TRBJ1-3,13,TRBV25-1,CASTWANGNTIYF
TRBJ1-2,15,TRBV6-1,CASSEGPTARYGYTF
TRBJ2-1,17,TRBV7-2,CASSFLSAVASYNEQFF
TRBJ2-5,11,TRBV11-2,CASSFSRAQYF
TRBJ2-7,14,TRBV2,CASSVQGTSYEQYF
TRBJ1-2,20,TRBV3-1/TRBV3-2,CASSQRPSGPGPLAVYGYTF
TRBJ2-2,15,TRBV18,CASSPPGRDTGELFF
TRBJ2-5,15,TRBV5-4,CASSSGLAGGETQYF
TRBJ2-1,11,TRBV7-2,CASSFSGAQFF
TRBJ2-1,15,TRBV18,CASSPGRDSFEEQFF
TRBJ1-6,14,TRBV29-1,CSTRGSGWNSPLHF
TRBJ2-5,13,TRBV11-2,CASRGRRGETQYF
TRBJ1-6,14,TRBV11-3,CASSLGGWNSPLHF
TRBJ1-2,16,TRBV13,CASSLGQRGQNYGYTF
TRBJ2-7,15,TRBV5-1,CASSTGTGGSYEQYF
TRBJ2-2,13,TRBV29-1,CSARTSVTGELFF
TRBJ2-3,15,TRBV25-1,CASSVQWGGTDTQYF
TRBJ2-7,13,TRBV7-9,CASSPKGPSEQYF
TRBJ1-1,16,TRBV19,CASSIGTGLQNTEAFF
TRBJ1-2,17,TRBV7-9,CASSLGTGGIINYGYTF
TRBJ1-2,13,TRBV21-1,CASSKAGTGAYTF